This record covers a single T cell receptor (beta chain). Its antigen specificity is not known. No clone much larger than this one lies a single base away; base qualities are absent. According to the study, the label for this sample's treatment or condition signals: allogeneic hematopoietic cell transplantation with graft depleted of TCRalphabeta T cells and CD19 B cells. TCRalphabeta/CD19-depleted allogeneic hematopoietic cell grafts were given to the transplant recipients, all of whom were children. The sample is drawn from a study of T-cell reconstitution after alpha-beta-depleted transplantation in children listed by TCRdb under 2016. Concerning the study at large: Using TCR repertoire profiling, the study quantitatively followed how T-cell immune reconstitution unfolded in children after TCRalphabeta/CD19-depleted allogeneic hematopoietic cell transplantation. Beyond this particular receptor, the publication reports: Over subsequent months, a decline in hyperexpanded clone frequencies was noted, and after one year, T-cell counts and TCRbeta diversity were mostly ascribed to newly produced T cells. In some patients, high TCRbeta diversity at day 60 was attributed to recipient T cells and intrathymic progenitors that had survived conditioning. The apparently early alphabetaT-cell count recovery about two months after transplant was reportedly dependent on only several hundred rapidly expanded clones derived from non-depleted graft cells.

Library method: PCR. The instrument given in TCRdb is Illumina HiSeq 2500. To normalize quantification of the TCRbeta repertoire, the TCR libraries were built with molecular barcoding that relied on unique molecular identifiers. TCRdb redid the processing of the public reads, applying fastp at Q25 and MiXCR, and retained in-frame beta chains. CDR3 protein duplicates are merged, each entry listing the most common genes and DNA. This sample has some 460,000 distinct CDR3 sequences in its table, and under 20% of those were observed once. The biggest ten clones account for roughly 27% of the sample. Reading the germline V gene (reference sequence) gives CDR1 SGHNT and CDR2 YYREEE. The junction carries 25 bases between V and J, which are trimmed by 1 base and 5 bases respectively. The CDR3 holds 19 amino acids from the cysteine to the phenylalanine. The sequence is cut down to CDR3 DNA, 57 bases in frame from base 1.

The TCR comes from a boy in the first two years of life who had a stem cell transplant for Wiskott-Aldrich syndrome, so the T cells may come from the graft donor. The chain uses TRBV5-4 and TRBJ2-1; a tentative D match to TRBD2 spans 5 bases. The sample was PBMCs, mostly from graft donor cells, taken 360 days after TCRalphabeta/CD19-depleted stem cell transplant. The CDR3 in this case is CASSLLPYGVKLPNNEQFF. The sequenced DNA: TGTGCCAGCAGCTTGCTTCCGTACGGGGTTAAACTCCCAAACAATGAGCAGTTCTTC.